This T cell receptor beta chain is from a study of tumor-infiltrating lymphocytes in primary liver carcinoma. The input was about 500 ng total RNA; TCR beta cDNA was made from it with a constant-region primer. What produced the TCR beta libraries was three nested multiplex PCR rounds using slightly modified ARM-PCR. Researchers ran the first two PCR rounds for 9 to 10 cycles each with TRBV1-TRBV30 forward primers and a C-beta reverse primer. TCRdb re-called the multiplex PCR reads through MiXCR, storing one row per CDR3 protein. The sample records around 50,000 distinct CDR3 sequences, about 80% being singletons. Germline lookup yields CDR1 SQVTM and CDR2 ANQGSEA. The CDR3 spans 13 residues. Study-wide findings and caveats: Tumors had a significantly higher top-250-clone fraction than blood (p = 0.039).

Unsorted bulk tissue (about 18-30 mg) underwent RNA and DNA co-extraction. Enrolled patients were chronically infected with HBV and treatment-naive. With regard to this clonotype: What it binds is not known. An end of the junction does not agree with germline; a read error may underlie this.

This chain joins TRBV29-1 and TRBJ1-1; D remains ambiguous. The sample was liver tumor tissue from sampling region 3. Documented subset: tumor region T3, left-lateral pole. This TCR derives from a man between 40 and 49 years old with primary liver carcinoma and hepatitis B virus infection. CDR3 nucleotides: TGCAGTGTTGCCCAACACGTTAACACTGAAGCTTTCTTT. It codes for CSVAQHVNTEAFF.